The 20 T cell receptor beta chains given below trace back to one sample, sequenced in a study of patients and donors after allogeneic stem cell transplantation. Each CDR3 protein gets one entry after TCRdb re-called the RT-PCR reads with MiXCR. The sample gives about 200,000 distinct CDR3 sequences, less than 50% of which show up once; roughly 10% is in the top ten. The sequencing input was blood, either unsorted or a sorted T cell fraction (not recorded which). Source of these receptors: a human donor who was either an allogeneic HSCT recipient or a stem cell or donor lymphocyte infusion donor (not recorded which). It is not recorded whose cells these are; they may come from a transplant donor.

The CDR3: CASSPGGATGYSETYEQYF. CDR3 DNA sequence: TGTGCCAGCAGCCCAGGGGGGGCGACAGGATATTCCGAAACCTACGAGCAGTACTTC. The chain couples TRBV7-6 to TRBJ2-7; D may match TRBD1 or TRBD2 (7 bases each). CDR1 and CDR2 from the germline V gene are SGHVS and FNYEAQ. The V gene lost 5 bases and the J gene lost 2 bases, with 28 bases spanning the gap. The CDR3 totals 19 residues. The full variable domain, in which reference TRBV7-6 and TRBJ2-7 provide the parts outside the CDR3, is GAGVSQSPRYKVTKRGQDVALRCDPISGHVSLYWYRQALGQGPEFLTYFNYEAQQDKSGLPNDRFSAERPEGSISTLTIQRTEQRDSAMYRCASSPGGATGYSETYEQYFGPGTRLTVT.

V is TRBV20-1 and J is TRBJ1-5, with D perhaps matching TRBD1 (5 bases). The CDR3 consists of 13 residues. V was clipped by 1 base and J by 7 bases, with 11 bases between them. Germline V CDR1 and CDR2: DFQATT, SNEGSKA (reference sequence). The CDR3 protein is CSARAAGSQPQHF. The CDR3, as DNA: TGCAGTGCTAGAGCGGCAGGGTCACAGCCCCAGCATTTT.

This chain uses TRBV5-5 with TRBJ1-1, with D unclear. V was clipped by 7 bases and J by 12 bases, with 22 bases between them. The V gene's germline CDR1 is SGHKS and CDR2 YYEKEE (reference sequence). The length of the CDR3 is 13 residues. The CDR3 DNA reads TGTGCCAGCGCCAACCGGATCTGGGCAGCCCCTTTCTTT. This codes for CASANRIWAAPFF.

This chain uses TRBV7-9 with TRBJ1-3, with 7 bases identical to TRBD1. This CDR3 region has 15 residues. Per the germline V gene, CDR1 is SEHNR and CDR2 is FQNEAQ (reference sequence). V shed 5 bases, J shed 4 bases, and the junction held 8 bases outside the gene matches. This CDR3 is CASSHTGTEGNTIYF. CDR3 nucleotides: TGTGCCAGCAGCCACACCGGGACAGAAGGAAACACCATATATTTT. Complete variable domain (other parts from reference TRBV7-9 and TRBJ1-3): DTGVSQNPRHKITKRGQNVTFRCDPISEHNRLYWYRQTLGQGPEFLTYFQNEAQLEKSRLLSDRFSAERPKGSFSTLEIQRTEQGDSAMYLCASSHTGTEGNTIYFGEGSWLTVV.

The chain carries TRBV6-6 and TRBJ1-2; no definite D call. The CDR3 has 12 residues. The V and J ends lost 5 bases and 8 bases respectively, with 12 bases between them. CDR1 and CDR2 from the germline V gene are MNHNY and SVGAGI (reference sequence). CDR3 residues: CASSQPTYGYTF. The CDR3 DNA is TGTGCCAGCAGTCAGCCAACCTACGGCTACACCTTC.

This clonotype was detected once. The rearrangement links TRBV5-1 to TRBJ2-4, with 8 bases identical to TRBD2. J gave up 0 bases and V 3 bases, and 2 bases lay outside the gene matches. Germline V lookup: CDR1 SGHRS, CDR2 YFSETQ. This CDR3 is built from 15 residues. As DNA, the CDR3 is TGCGCCAGCAGCTCGGGGGGGCCAGCCAAAAACATTCAGTACTTC. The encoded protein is CASSSGGPAKNIQYF.

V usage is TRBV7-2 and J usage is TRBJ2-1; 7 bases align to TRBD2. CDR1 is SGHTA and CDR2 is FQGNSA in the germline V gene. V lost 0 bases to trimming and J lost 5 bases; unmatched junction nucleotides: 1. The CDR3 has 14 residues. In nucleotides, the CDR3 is TGTGCCAGCAGCTTAGCACTAGCGAACAATGAGCAGTTCTTC. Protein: CASSLALANNEQFF.

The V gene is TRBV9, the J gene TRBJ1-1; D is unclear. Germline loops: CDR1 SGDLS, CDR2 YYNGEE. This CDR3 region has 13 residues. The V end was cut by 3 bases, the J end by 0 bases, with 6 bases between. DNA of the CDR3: TGTGCCAGCAGCGCAGCGGTGAACACTGAAGCTTTCTTT. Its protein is CASSAAVNTEAFF.

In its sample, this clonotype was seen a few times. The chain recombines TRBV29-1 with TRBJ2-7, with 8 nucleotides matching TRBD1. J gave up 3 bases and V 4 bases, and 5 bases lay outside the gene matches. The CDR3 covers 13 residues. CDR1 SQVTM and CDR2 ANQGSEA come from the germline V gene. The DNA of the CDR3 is TGCAGCGTTGCTAGGGGACAGGTCTACGAGCAGTACTTC. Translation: CSVARGQVYEQYF.

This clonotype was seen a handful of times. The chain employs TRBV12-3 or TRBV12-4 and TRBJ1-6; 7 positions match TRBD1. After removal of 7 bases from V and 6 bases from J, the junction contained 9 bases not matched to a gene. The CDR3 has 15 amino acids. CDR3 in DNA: TGTGCCAGCATAAATTCCGGGACAGTTAATTCACCCCTCCACTTT. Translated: CASINSGTVNSPLHF.

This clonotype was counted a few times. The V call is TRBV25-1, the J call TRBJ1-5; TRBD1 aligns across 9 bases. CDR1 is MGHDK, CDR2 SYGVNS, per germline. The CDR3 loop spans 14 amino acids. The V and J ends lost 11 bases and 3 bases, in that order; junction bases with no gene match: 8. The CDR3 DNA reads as TGTGCCGTTACAAGGACAGGGGTCAATCAGCCCCAGCATTTT. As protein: CAVTRTGVNQPQHF.

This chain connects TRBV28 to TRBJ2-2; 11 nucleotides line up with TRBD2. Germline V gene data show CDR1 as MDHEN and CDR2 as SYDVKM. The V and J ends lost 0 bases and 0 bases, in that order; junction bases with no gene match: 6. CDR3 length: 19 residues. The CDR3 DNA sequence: TGTGCCAGCAGTTTATGGGCTAGCGGGGGGAAACCGAACACCGGGGAGCTGTTTTTT. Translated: CASSLWASGGKPNTGELFF.

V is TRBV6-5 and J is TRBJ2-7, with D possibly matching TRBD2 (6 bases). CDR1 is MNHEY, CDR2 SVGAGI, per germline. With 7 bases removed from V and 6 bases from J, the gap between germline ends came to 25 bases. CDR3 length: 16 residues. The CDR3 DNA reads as TGTGCCAGCACTCCGCGGGCGGGGCCCTCAGGTTCCGAGCAGTACTTC. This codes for CASTPRAGPSGSEQYF.

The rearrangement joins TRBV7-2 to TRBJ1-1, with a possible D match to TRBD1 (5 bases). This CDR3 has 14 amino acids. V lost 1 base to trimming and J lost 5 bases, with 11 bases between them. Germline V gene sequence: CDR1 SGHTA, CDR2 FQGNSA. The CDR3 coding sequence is TGTGCCAGCAGCTTAGTGGGGGGTGGGACTGAAGCTTTCTTT. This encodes CASSLVGGGTEAFF.

CDR3 protein: CASSHAYASYGYTF. As DNA, the CDR3 is TGCGCCAGCAGCCACGCGTACGCTAGCTATGGCTACACCTTC. The V gene is TRBV4-1, the J gene TRBJ1-2; no reliable D call. V dropped 3 bases and J dropped 4 bases, with 12 bases sitting between them. The CDR3 runs to 14 residues. Germline values: CDR1 MGHRA, CDR2 YSYEKL.

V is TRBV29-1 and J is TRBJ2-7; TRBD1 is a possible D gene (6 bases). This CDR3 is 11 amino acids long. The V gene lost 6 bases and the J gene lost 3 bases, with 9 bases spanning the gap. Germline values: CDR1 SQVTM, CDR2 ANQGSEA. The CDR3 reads CSVLGHYEQYF. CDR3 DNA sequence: TGCAGCGTCTTGGGACACTACGAGCAGTACTTC.

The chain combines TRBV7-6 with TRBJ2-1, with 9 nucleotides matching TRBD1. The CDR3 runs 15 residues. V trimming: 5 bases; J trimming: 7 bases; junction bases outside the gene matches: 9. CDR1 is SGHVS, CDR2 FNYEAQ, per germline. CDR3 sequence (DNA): TGTGCCAGCAGCCCCTCGACAGGGGGTAGGAATGAGCAGTTCTTC. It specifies CASSPSTGGRNEQFF.

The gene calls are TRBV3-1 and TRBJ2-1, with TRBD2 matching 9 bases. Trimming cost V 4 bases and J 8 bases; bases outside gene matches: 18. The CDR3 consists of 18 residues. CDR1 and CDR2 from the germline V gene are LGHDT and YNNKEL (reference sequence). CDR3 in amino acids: CASSPLSPASGAADEQFF. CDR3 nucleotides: TGTGCCAGCAGCCCCCTATCCCCTGCTAGCGGGGCGGCAGATGAGCAGTTCTTC.

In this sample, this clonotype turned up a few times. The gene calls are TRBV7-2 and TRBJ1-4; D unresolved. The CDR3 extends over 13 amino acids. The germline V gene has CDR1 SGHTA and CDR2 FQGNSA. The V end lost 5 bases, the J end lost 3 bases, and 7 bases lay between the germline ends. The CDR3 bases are TGTGCCAGCAGCGGCCAGGCTAATGAAAAACTGTTTTTT. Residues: CASSGQANEKLFF.

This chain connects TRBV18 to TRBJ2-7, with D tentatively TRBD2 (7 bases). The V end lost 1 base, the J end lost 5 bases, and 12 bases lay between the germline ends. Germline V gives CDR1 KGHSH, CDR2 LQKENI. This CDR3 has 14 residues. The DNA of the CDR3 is TGTGCCAGCTCACCACGCAGGGAGGGGGACGAGCAGTACTTC. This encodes CASSPRREGDEQYF. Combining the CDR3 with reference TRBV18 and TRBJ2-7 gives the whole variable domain NAGVMQNPRHLVRRRGQEARLRCSPMKGHSHVYWYRQLPEEGLKFMVYLQKENIIDESGMPKERFSAEFPKEGPSILRIQQVVRGDSAAYFCASSPRREGDEQYFGPGTRLTVT.